This record covers a single T cell receptor (beta chain). The V and J ends lost 2 bases and 7 bases, in that order; junction bases with no gene match: 7. The CDR3 spans 16 residues. The germline V gene has CDR1 SGHRS and CDR2 YFSETQ. These data come from a study of blood T cell repertoires in COVID-19. Study-level background: Sample material is recorded as cDNA or gDNA derived from T cells, B-cell-depleted T cells, or PBMCs.

Sequencing used immunoSEQ multiplex PCR; TCRdb keeps in-frame clones, though not all of them. Altogether 470,000 or so clones are present, 70% to 90% being singletons, with the ten largest covering 3.2%. This chain connects TRBV5-1 to TRBJ2-2; 11 positions match TRBD2. This receptor was identified in a human donor in a cohort sampled during active COVID-19. The sequenced sample consisted of peripheral blood. The CDR3 bases are TGCGCCAGCAGCTTACTAGCGGGAGTTAAGGGCGGGGAGCTGTTTTTT. This gives the protein CASSLLAGVKGGELFF.